The 25 T cell receptor beta chains reported below all come from one sample, sequenced in a study of glioma-infiltrating T cells (dated by TCRdb to the mid-2010s). TCRdb names Illumina MiSeq as the instrument used. TCR alpha and beta CDR3 regions were amplified with the iRepertoire nested amplicon-rescue multiplex PCR (arm-PCR) platform from RNA. TCRdb redid the processing of the public reads, applying fastp at Q25 and MiXCR, and retained in-frame beta chains. Every distinct CDR3 protein forms one entry, paired with its most common genes and DNA. In this sample the table shows about 190,000 distinct CDR3 sequences, roughly a third of which occur a single time. In total, the top ten clones hold about 19% of the sample. The sample was glioma tissue, nonneoplastic brain tissue, or PBMCs (not recorded which). Receptors were obtained from a human donor with low-grade glioma or glioblastoma, undergoing nonglioma brain surgery, or in good health (not recorded which).

In this sample, this clonotype turned up many times. The gene calls are TRBV28 and TRBJ2-5; D unclear. Trimming took off 5 bases at V and 4 bases at J, with 14 bases between the two ends. CDR3 length equals 14 residues. The germline CDR1 and CDR2 sequences are MDHEN and SYDVKM. The CDR3 sequence is CASSMESPGETQYF. In DNA form, the CDR3 reads TGTGCCAGCAGTATGGAGTCCCCGGGAGAGACCCAGTACTTC.

The rearrangement uses TRBV5-5 and TRBJ1-6; D not resolved. The CDR3 spans 17 residues. The V end was cut by 4 bases, the J end by 7 bases, with 21 bases between. Germline CDR1 SGHKS, CDR2 YYEKEE (reference sequence). The CDR3 sequence is CASSPLGRPGMNSPLHF. The DNA of the CDR3 is TGTGCCAGCAGCCCCCTGGGTAGACCTGGAATGAATTCACCCCTCCACTTT.

The chain uses TRBV20-1 and TRBJ2-5, with TRBD2 identical over 7 bases. The germline V gene has CDR1 DFQATT and CDR2 SNEGSKA (reference sequence). Germline trimming cut 6 bases from V and 4 bases from J; bases unmatched to any gene: 8. This CDR3 region has 13 residues. The DNA for the CDR3 is TGCAGTGCCAATCTAGCGGTGGTAGAGACCCAGTACTTC. It encodes CSANLAVVETQYF.

In its sample, this clonotype was seen many times. This chain links TRBV7-9 with TRBJ2-5; a weak D match, TRBD1 (6 bases). Trimming took 10 bases from V and 2 from J, leaving 17 bases between them. Germline CDR1 is SEHNR and CDR2 is FQNEAQ (reference sequence). The CDR3 has 14 amino acids. The CDR3: CAIGLQGPQETQYF. The CDR3 coding sequence is TGTGCCATCGGTTTACAGGGTCCACAAGAGACCCAGTACTTC. Full variable domain (outside the CDR3, taken from reference TRBV7-9 and TRBJ2-5): DTGVSQNPRHKITKRGQNVTFRCDPISEHNRLYWYRQTLGQGPEFLTYFQNEAQLEKSRLLSDRFSAERPKGSFSTLEIQRTEQGDSAMYLCAIGLQGPQETQYFGPGTRLLVL.

Many counts were recorded for this clonotype. This chain links TRBV12-3 or TRBV12-4 with TRBJ1-6; no definite D call. Trimming removed 3 bases at V and 14 bases at J, with 8 bases between. This CDR3 has 11 residues. For the CDR3, the DNA is TGTGCCAGCAGTTTCCCAGGAGCCCTCCACTTT. Protein product: CASSFPGALHF.

This clonotype was observed many times. V gene TRBV24-1 combines with J gene TRBJ2-5; D is unclear. CDR1 and CDR2 (germline): KGHDR, SFDVKD. There are 14 residues in the CDR3. Trimming shortened V by 5 bases and J by 6 bases, and 15 bases separated the two germline ends. The chain's CDR3 is CATSGPGDIKTQYF. The CDR3 region has the DNA TGTGCCACCAGTGGACCGGGTGACATTAAGACCCAGTACTTC.

This clonotype was seen at least ten times. The V gene is TRBV29-1, the J gene TRBJ2-1; D possibly corresponds to TRBD1 (5 bases). Trimming cost V 5 bases and J 4 bases, with 15 bases left between them. CDR3 length equals 14 residues. From germline, CDR1 is SQVTM and CDR2 ANQGSEA. The CDR3 DNA reads as TGCAGCGTTCGGGCGAGGTCAGGGTACAATGAGCAGTTCTTC. Protein: CSVRARSGYNEQFF.

Note on this clonotype: This clone may be a read error of a much larger clone one base away. CDR3: CASSLLAGGPTYNEEFF. The CDR3 DNA follows: TGTGCCAGCAGCCTACTAGCGGGAGGGCCGACCTACAATGAGGAGTTCTTC. The J gene is TRBJ2-1, the V gene TRBV4-1, with 13 bases that match TRBD2. The CDR3 runs to 17 residues. From germline, CDR1 is MGHRA and CDR2 YSYEKL.

About this clonotype itself: It may be a read error: a sequence one base away is much more abundant. The chain uses TRBV7-6 and TRBJ2-7; D tentatively fits TRBD1 or TRBD2 (5 bases each). The V end lost 7 bases, the J end lost 2 bases, and 18 bases lay between the germline ends. Germline V CDR1 and CDR2: SGHVS, FNYEAQ. The CDR3 consists of 15 residues. The CDR3 reads CASTPGAHRTYEQYF. CDR3 coding DNA: TGTGCCAGCACCCCCGGGGCCCACAGAACCTACGAGCAGTACTTC.

CDR3 DNA sequence: TGCAGTGCTATATATGGGCAATTGGAAGCTTTCTTT. It specifies CSAIYGQLEAFF. The chain has TRBV20-1 and TRBJ1-1; D remains ambiguous. Germline loops: CDR1 DFQATT, CDR2 SNEGSKA (reference sequence). The V end was cut by 4 bases, the J end by 8 bases, with 14 bases between. CDR3 size: 12 residues.

This chain joins TRBV27 and TRBJ2-3, with TRBD1 identical over 9 bases. In germline, CDR1 is MNHEY, CDR2 SMNVEV (reference sequence). CDR3 length equals 15 residues. The junction had 5 bases not matched to a gene; V was cut back by 5 bases and J by 2 bases. CDR3 nucleotide sequence: TGTGCCAGCAGTCCGCGGACAGGGGTCACAGATACGCAGTATTTT. It encodes CASSPRTGVTDTQYF.

The V and J genes are TRBV28 and TRBJ1-1; D is uncertain. Germline-derived CDR1 and CDR2 are MDHEN and SYDVKM. V gave up 5 bases and J gave up 11 bases, with 24 bases separating them. The CDR3 has 15 residues. CDR3 in amino acids: CASSPFNTGTYGAFF. The DNA of the CDR3 is TGTGCCAGCAGTCCCTTCAACACGGGTACGTATGGGGCTTTCTTT.

In this sample, this clonotype turned up a few times. The rearrangement uses TRBV7-3 and TRBJ2-7, with D perhaps TRBD1 or TRBD2 (6 bases each). V was trimmed by 1 base and J by 3 bases, leaving 10 bases between them. Germline V gives CDR1 SGHTA, CDR2 FQGTGA. The CDR3 has 14 amino acids. The CDR3 protein is CASSLMGGYYEQYF. The CDR3 DNA follows: TGTGCCAGCAGCTTAATGGGGGGCTACTACGAGCAGTACTTC.

The J gene is TRBJ2-3, the V gene TRBV6-2 or TRBV6-3; 7 positions match TRBD2. The CDR3 contains 17 residues. Germline lookup yields CDR1 MNHEY and CDR2 SVGEGT. After removal of 0 bases from V and 1 base from J, the junction contained 7 bases not matched to a gene. CDR3 coding DNA: TGTGCCAGCAGTTACTCGTCATCTAGCGGAGGCACAGATACGCAGTATTTT. It yields the protein CASSYSSSSGGTDTQYF.

With respect to this clonotype: Being one base from a much bigger clone, this may be a read error. The chain couples TRBV19 to TRBJ1-5; D not resolved. V dropped 3 bases and J dropped 12 bases, with 15 bases sitting between them. Germline V CDR1 and CDR2: LNHDA, SQIVND (reference sequence). The CDR3 has 13 amino acids. Written as DNA, the CDR3 is TGTGCCAGTAGTATGTCCCGCCATGGGTACCAGCATTTT. It is translated as CASSMSRHGYQHF.

This clonotype was detected ten times or more. This chain connects TRBV10-3 to TRBJ2-5; 8 bases are a match to TRBD2. V was clipped by 0 bases and J by 5 bases; unmatched bases: 5. CDR3 size: 15 residues. The germline CDR1 and CDR2 sequences are ENHRY and SYGVKD. The CDR3 reads CAISESILADETQYF. CDR3 bases: TGTGCCATCAGTGAGTCGATACTAGCGGATGAGACCCAGTACTTC.

This clonotype was observed a handful of times. Given a much more abundant clone one base away, this may be a read error. V gene TRBV7-2 combines with J gene TRBJ2-5; D remains ambiguous. This CDR3 contains 14 residues. The germline CDR1 and CDR2 sequences are SGHTA and FQGNSA. The CDR3 is CAGSSRRIQETQYF. The DNA of the CDR3 is TGTGCCGGCAGCTCCCGACGGATTCAAGAGACCCAGTACTTC.

In regard to this clonotype: A read error is possible here, since a much larger clone lies one base away. The chain recombines TRBV11-2 with TRBJ1-1, with 7 positions matching TRBD1. CDR3 length: 13 residues. CDR1 is SGHAT, CDR2 FQNNGV, per germline. Here the CDR3 DNA reads TGTGCCGGCAGCTTAACAGGGGTTGCTGAAGCTTTCTTT. Its translation: CAGSLTGVAEAFF.

This clonotype was counted ten times or more. The chain joins TRBV28 to TRBJ2-2; D is ambiguous. Trimming shortened V by 1 base and J by 3 bases, and 6 bases separated the two germline ends. Germline V gene lookup returns CDR1 MDHEN and CDR2 SYDVKM. The CDR3 is 14 amino acids. The CDR3, as DNA: TGTGCCAGCAGTTTATCCCTATACACCGGGGAGCTGTTTTTT. Amino acids: CASSLSLYTGELFF.

This clonotype was observed many times. V usage is TRBV7-2 and J usage is TRBJ1-1, with D uncertain. The V gene lost 5 bases and the J gene lost 1 base, with 14 bases spanning the gap. The CDR3 is made up of 15 amino acids. Germline CDR1 is SGHTA and CDR2 is FQGNSA. The CDR3 spells CASSPMLLQNTEAFF. The DNA of the CDR3 is TGTGCCAGCAGCCCTATGCTCTTACAGAACACTGAAGCTTTCTTT.

This clonotype was seen a few times. The CDR3 is CASSQASSRKLFF. DNA of the CDR3: TGCGCCAGCAGCCAAGCATCTTCTAGAAAACTGTTTTTT. V and J are TRBV4-3 and TRBJ1-4; no firm D call. The germline V gene encodes CDR1 LGHNA and CDR2 YSLEER. The V gene lost 1 base and the J gene lost 10 bases, with 10 bases spanning the gap. The length of the CDR3 is 13 residues.

The sample holds a few counts of this clonotype. The rearrangement joins TRBV12-3 or TRBV12-4 to TRBJ2-5; weak D call: TRBD1 (5 bases). Trimming cost V 5 bases and J 1 base, with 8 bases left between them. CDR3 size: 13 residues. In DNA form, the CDR3 reads TGTGCCAGCAGTCATGACAGCCAAGAGACCCAGTACTTC. It is translated as CASSHDSQETQYF.

As regards this clonotype: One junction end does not reproduce the germline sequence, and a read error may be involved. The chain is built from TRBV18 and TRBJ2-7, with 7 bases that match TRBD2. Per germline, CDR1 KGHSH and CDR2 LQKENI. CDR3 length: 16 amino acids. CDR3 sequence: CASSPFRGDFAYEQHF. The DNA for the CDR3 is TGTGCCAGCTCACCGTTTCGGGGGGATTTCGCCTACGAGCAGCACTTC. The full variable domain, completed using reference TRBV18 and TRBJ2-7, is NAGVMQNPRHLVRRRGQEARLRCSPMKGHSHVYWYRQLPEEGLKFMVYLQKENIIDESGMPKERFSAEFPKEGPSILRIQQVVRGDSAAYFCASSPFRGDFAYEQHFGPGTRLTVT.

As DNA, the CDR3 is TGTGCCAGCAGATCCAGGGACAGACGTAACACTGAAGCTTTCTTT. This gives the protein CASRSRDRRNTEAFF. The chain combines TRBV25-1 with TRBJ1-1, with TRBD1 matching 7 bases. This CDR3 has 15 amino acids. With V trimmed by 6 bases and J by 2 bases, 9 bases remained unmatched. Germline loops: CDR1 MGHDK, CDR2 SYGVNS. The full variable domain, with the rest looked up from reference TRBV25-1 and TRBJ1-1, is EADIYQTPRYLVIGTGKKITLECSQTMGHDKMYWYQQDPGMELHLIHYSYGVNSTEKGDLSSESTVSRIRTEHFPLTLESARPSHTSQYLCASRSRDRRNTEAFFGQGTRLTVV.

In its sample, this clonotype was seen a few times. CDR3 loop: CASTATGGQGFF. As DNA, the CDR3 is TGTGCCAGCACAGCCACAGGGGGACAAGGGTTCTTC. V is TRBV12-3 or TRBV12-4 and J is TRBJ2-1; 8 nucleotides line up with TRBD1. The CDR3 sequence is 12 residues long. The J segment lost 15 bases and the V segment lost 7 bases, leaving 11 bases of the junction unmatched.